These 27 T cell receptor beta chains were all obtained from the same sample, sequenced in a study of T cells in Graves' hyperthyroidism and ophthalmopathy. Using RNA transcripts as the source, TCR beta CDR3 regions were amplified. The TCR CDR3 first-round RT-PCR relied on the HTBI primer set. TCRdb itself ran the multiplex PCR reads through MiXCR, one entry per CDR3 protein. The sample lists a few hundred thousand distinct CDR3 sequences, about 19% occurring once. What was sequenced was blood. The receptors were sampled from a woman aged 18-29 years with Graves' hyperthyroidism.

V and J are TRBV12-3 or TRBV12-4 and TRBJ1-2, with D possibly being TRBD1 (5 bases). The CDR3 spans 14 residues. Trimming shortened V by 7 bases and J by 7 bases, and 19 bases separated the two germline ends. The CDR3 loop is CASIIPGVLGGYTF. The CDR3 region has the DNA TGTGCCAGCATCATCCCGGGGGTGTTGGGTGGCTACACCTTC.

This clonotype showed up many times. The rearrangement links TRBV6-1 to TRBJ2-2; 7 bases agree with TRBD1. This CDR3 comprises 15 residues. The V gene end was trimmed by 8 bases and the J gene end by 1 base; junction bases not matched to a gene: 7. Germline lookup yields CDR1 MNHNS and CDR2 SASEGT. CDR3 sequence (DNA): TGTGCCAGCCAACAGAGACAGGGGAACACCGGGGAGCTGTTTTTT. Amino acids: CASQQRQGNTGELFF.

This clonotype came up many times. The chain links TRBV6-4 to TRBJ2-5, with 13 bases identical to TRBD2. V shed 2 bases, J shed 4 bases, and the junction held 1 base outside the gene matches. The CDR3 has 15 residues. The germline V gene has CDR1 MRHNA and CDR2 SNTAGT. The CDR3 nucleotides read TGTGCCAGCAGTGACACTAGCGGGGGGGCAGAGACCCAGTACTTC. It yields the protein CASSDTSGGAETQYF.

The table lists this clonotype with many counts. This chain uses TRBV28 with TRBJ2-7; weak D call: TRBD2 (5 bases). CDR1 is MDHEN and CDR2 is SYDVKM in the germline V gene. This CDR3 spans 14 amino acids. Trimming pared 10 bases from V and 6 bases from J, leaving 22 bases between. CDR3: CATWMSGRRGEQYF. The CDR3 DNA reads TGTGCCACCTGGATGAGCGGACGCCGGGGCGAGCAGTACTTC.

This clonotype was seen many times. The chain uses TRBV7-3 and TRBJ2-5; no reliable D call. Germline lookup yields CDR1 SGHTA and CDR2 FQGTGA. Deletions cut 3 bases from V and 1 base from J, with 12 bases between. This CDR3 is 15 amino acids long. CDR3 region: CASSLSGTVQETQYF. The CDR3 DNA reads TGTGCCAGCAGCTTGTCCGGAACGGTCCAAGAGACCCAGTACTTC. Complete variable domain (other parts from reference TRBV7-3 and TRBJ2-5): GAGVSQTPSNKVTEKGKYVELRCDPISGHTALYWYRQSLGQGPEFLIYFQGTGAADDSGLPNDRFFAVRPEGSVSTLKIQRTERGDSAVYLCASSLSGTVQETQYFGPGTRLLVL.

Only a few counts were recorded for this clonotype. This chain links TRBV28 with TRBJ1-1, with D uncertain. Trimming removed 5 bases at V and 2 bases at J, with 21 bases between. Germline assignment: CDR1 MDHEN and CDR2 SYDVKM. The CDR3 contains 17 residues. The CDR3 DNA is TGTGCCAGCAGTCCCTTCCCCAGGCGACAATTTAACACTGAAGCTTTCTTT. Translating gives CASSPFPRRQFNTEAFF.

This clonotype has only a few counts. The chain has TRBV3-1 and TRBJ2-7, with TRBD2 matching 9 bases. The CDR3 contains 15 residues. Germline loops: CDR1 LGHDT, CDR2 YNNKEL (reference sequence). V was pared by 3 bases and J by 2 bases, with 5 bases of the junction left unmatched. The CDR3 DNA is TGTGCCAGCAGCCAGCGGGGGGGGTCGCCCTACGAGCAGTACTTC. Its protein product is CASSQRGGSPYEQYF.

This clonotype was recorded many times. For the CDR3, the DNA is TGTGCCAGCAGTTACCCCCAGGGTGAGGGGGAATATGGCTACACCTTC. As protein: CASSYPQGEGEYGYTF. V gene TRBV6-5 combines with J gene TRBJ1-2; D is possibly TRBD1 (6 bases). The ends were cut back, 2 bases at V and 5 bases at J, with 18 bases in the middle. Germline lookup yields CDR1 MNHEY and CDR2 SVGAGI. The CDR3 totals 16 residues.

V usage is TRBV12-3 or TRBV12-4 and J usage is TRBJ1-5; 9 bases are a match to TRBD1. J lost 2 bases, V lost 6 bases, and 8 bases had no gene match. CDR3 length equals 16 residues. CDR3: CASSLGQGQGNQPQHF. The DNA of the CDR3 is TGTGCCAGCAGCCTGGGACAGGGCCAAGGCAATCAGCCCCAGCATTTT.

This clonotype was detected a few times. The rearrangement joins TRBV19 to TRBJ2-6, with D perhaps matching TRBD2 (5 bases). Deletions cut 8 bases from V and 4 bases from J, with 12 bases between. Germline V gives CDR1 LNHDA, CDR2 SQIVND (reference sequence). The CDR3 sequence is 14 residues long. The chain's CDR3 is CASVAGGGANVLTF. In nucleotides, the CDR3 is TGTGCCAGTGTGGCGGGTGGAGGGGCCAACGTCCTGACTTTC.

This clonotype was seen at least ten times. The chain couples TRBV2 to TRBJ1-3; D possibly corresponds to TRBD1 (6 bases). This CDR3 spans 14 amino acids. The germline CDR1 and CDR2 sequences are SNHLY and FYNNEI. V lost 6 bases to trimming and J lost 3 bases, with 12 bases between them. The CDR3 DNA sequence: TGTGCCAGCAGAAACCGGGACATTGGAAACACCATATATTTT. Residues: CASRNRDIGNTIYF.

This clonotype was counted ten times or more. The chain uses TRBV30 and TRBJ1-1; TRBD1 is a possible D gene (6 bases). This CDR3 is built from 15 residues. V was cut by 0 bases and J by 0 bases, with 11 bases left in between. Per germline, CDR1 GTSNPN and CDR2 SVGIG (reference sequence). Here the CDR3 DNA reads TGTGCCTGGAGTGTTAGGGACAAGATGAACACTGAAGCTTTCTTT. Its protein is CAWSVRDKMNTEAFF.

This rearrangement joins TRBV30 to TRBJ1-1, with D unresolved. The CDR3 has 15 residues. V lost 2 bases and J 3 bases, leaving 16 bases between the germline ends. Germline V gene sequence: CDR1 GTSNPN, CDR2 SVGIG (reference sequence). The CDR3 protein is CAWSSSAAGYTEAFF. The CDR3 coding sequence is TGTGCCTGGAGTTCGTCGGCGGCGGGTTACACTGAAGCTTTCTTT.

In this sample, this clonotype turned up many times. The chain couples TRBV24-1 to TRBJ2-7, with D perhaps given as TRBD1 or TRBD2 (5 bases each). The CDR3 contains 14 residues. Per the germline V gene, CDR1 is KGHDR and CDR2 is SFDVKD. V was trimmed by 5 bases and J by 3 bases, leaving 13 bases between them. The CDR3 bases are TGTGCCACCAGTGCGGGGCAGACCCACTACGAGCAGTACTTC. Protein product: CATSAGQTHYEQYF.

The table lists this clonotype with many counts. The CDR3 here is CSARGVLAESYEQYF. The DNA for the CDR3 is TGCAGTGCTAGAGGTGTTCTAGCGGAGTCCTACGAGCAGTACTTC. This rearrangement joins TRBV20-1 to TRBJ2-7; 7 bases align to TRBD2. The junction had 7 bases not matched to a gene; V was cut back by 1 base and J by 1 base. The CDR3 loop spans 15 amino acids. Germline V gene sequence: CDR1 DFQATT, CDR2 SNEGSKA (reference sequence).

The rearrangement uses TRBV9 and TRBJ2-4; no definite D call. Germline-derived CDR1 and CDR2 are SGDLS and YYNGEE. This CDR3 comprises 11 residues. The V end lost 3 bases, the J end lost 5 bases, and 3 bases lay between the germline ends. The CDR3, as DNA: TGTGCCAGCAGCGCCGAAAACATTCAGTACTTC. Protein: CASSAENIQYF.

Details on this clonotype: This clone may be a read error of a much larger clone one base away. CDR3 amino acids: CASRWQGENIKYF. In DNA, the CDR3 is TGTGCCAGCAGGTGGCAGGGTGAAAACATTAAGTACTTC. The chain employs TRBV11-2 and TRBJ2-4, with a tentative D call TRBD1 (5 bases). The germline CDR1 and CDR2 sequences are SGHAT and FQNNGV. This CDR3 contains 13 residues. The complete variable domain, with remaining parts taken from reference TRBV11-2 and TRBJ2-4, reads EAGVAQSPRYKIIEKRQSVAFWCNPISGHATLYWYQQILGQGPKLLIQFQNNGVVDDSQLPKDRFSAERLKGVDSTLKIQPAKLEDSAVYLCASRWQGENIKYFGAGTRLSVL.

This clonotype came up many times. This chain links TRBV12-3 or TRBV12-4 with TRBJ2-7; unclear D gene. CDR3 length equals 12 residues. Between the trimmed V and J ends, which lost 8 bases and 2 bases, there was a span of 10 bases. Here the CDR3 reads CASATIPYEQYF. The CDR3 DNA follows: TGTGCCAGCGCGACGATACCCTACGAGCAGTACTTC.

This clonotype was picked up many times. This chain joins TRBV7-8 and TRBJ2-3, with 8 bases matching TRBD2. V shed 5 bases and J 1 base; nucleotides not matched to a gene: 2. CDR3 length: 14 amino acids. Germline CDR1 and CDR2: SGHVS and FQNEAQ. The CDR3 region is CASSLRGGTDTQYF. Written as DNA, the CDR3 is TGTGCCAGCAGCCTGCGGGGGGGCACAGATACGCAGTATTTT. Drawing the rest from reference TRBV7-8 and TRBJ2-3, the complete variable domain is GAGVSQSPRYKVAKRGQDVALRCDPISGHVSLFWYQQALGQGPEFLTYFQNEAQLDKSGLPSDRFFAERPEGSVSTLKIQRTQQEDSAVYLCASSLRGGTDTQYFGPGTRLTVL.

This clonotype was seen ten or more times. The chain uses TRBV11-2 and TRBJ1-1, with D unresolved. Germline lookup yields CDR1 SGHAT and CDR2 FQNNGV. V gave up 0 bases and J gave up 1 base, with 9 bases separating them. There are 15 residues in the CDR3. CDR3 loop: CASSLDPAGNTEAFF. The DNA of the CDR3 is TGTGCCAGCAGCTTAGACCCCGCAGGGAACACTGAAGCTTTCTTT.

There are many counts of this clonotype. This sequence joins TRBV7-3 and TRBJ2-7, with no clear D. Trimming left V 0 bases short and J 3 bases short, with 6 bases between. Germline V gene data show CDR1 as SGHTA and CDR2 as FQGTGA. The CDR3 is 13 amino acids. The CDR3 spells CASSLTPDYEQYF. The DNA of the CDR3 is TGTGCCAGCAGCTTAACGCCTGACTACGAGCAGTACTTC.

A note on this clonotype: With a much larger clone just one base away, this may be a read error. The rearrangement joins TRBV12-3 or TRBV12-4 to TRBJ1-2; tentative D call: TRBD1 (5 bases). The CDR3 runs 14 residues. Here the CDR3 reads CASSLRQHNYGYIF. In DNA form, the CDR3 reads TGTGCCAGCAGTTTAAGACAGCACAACTATGGCTACATCTTC.

This clonotype was observed at least ten times. V and J are TRBV24-1 and TRBJ1-2, with 7 bases fitting TRBD1. Unmatched junction bases numbered 8, after V lost 6 bases and J lost 8 bases. The V gene's germline CDR1 is KGHDR and CDR2 SFDVKD. The CDR3 runs to 13 residues. CDR3 sequence: CATSPGGSNGYTF. Written as DNA, the CDR3 is TGTGCCACCAGTCCAGGGGGATCTAACGGCTACACCTTC.

The table lists this clonotype with many counts. This CDR3 is CASSARANLETQYF. CDR3 nucleotides: TGTGCCAGCAGTGCGCGGGCTAACTTAGAGACCCAGTACTTC. This chain links TRBV2 with TRBJ2-5; weak D call: TRBD2 (5 bases). Germline V gives CDR1 SNHLY, CDR2 FYNNEI. Between the trimmed V and J ends, which lost 4 bases and 4 bases, there was a span of 13 bases. This CDR3 contains 14 residues.

This clonotype was counted many times. This chain links TRBV6-1 with TRBJ2-6; a possible D gene is TRBD1 (6 bases). Germline CDR1 reads MNHNS; CDR2 reads SASEGT. CDR3 length: 17 amino acids. V was clipped by 4 bases and J by 0 bases, with 13 bases between them. CDR3 nucleotides: TGTGCCAGCAGTGGGACAGTCAAATACTCTGGGGCCAACGTCCTGACTTTC. Translating it yields CASSGTVKYSGANVLTF.

This clonotype was seen ten or more times. This sequence joins TRBV5-1 and TRBJ1-1; D is ambiguous. The length of the CDR3 is 14 residues. The germline V gene encodes CDR1 SGHRS and CDR2 YFSETQ. V was pared by 2 bases and J by 0 bases, with 8 bases between. CDR3 sequence reads: CASSFEGMNTEAFF. The DNA of the CDR3 is TGCGCCAGCAGCTTTGAGGGTATGAACACTGAAGCTTTCTTT.

This clonotype was detected many times. The chain carries TRBV2 and TRBJ2-5, with 10 bases matching TRBD2. V was pared by 7 bases and J by 4 bases, with 12 bases of the junction left unmatched. This CDR3 contains 16 residues. The V gene's germline CDR1 is SNHLY and CDR2 FYNNEI. As DNA, the CDR3 is TGTGCCAGCAAACACGATCCTAGCGGGGGAGTAGAGACCCAGTACTTC. Its protein is CASKHDPSGGVETQYF. The full variable domain, rest sourced from reference TRBV2 and TRBJ2-5, is EPEVTQTPSHQVTQMGQEVILRCVPISNHLYFYWYRQILGQKVEFLVSFYNNEISEKSEIFDDQFSVERPDGSNFTLKIRSTKLEDSAMYFCASKHDPSGGVETQYFGPGTRLLVL.